What follows describes a single T cell receptor (beta chain). The antigen is unknown. This sample was taken from a study of shared clonotypes between healthy human individuals. Across the study: Participating donors consisted of a couple of women and a few men aged 18 to 49.

Study-level points and caveats: Read depth was anticipated to influence clonotype sharing among donors.

Roughly 27,000 T cell genomes, or approximately 200 ng DNA, went into the sorted-subset replicate PCRs. The method was immunoSEQ multiplex PCR; TCRdb's version includes in-frame clones alone and lacks a portion of them. The sample yields about 870,000 clones, 80% to 95% seen once. As defined, naive CD8 cells were CD45RO-negative and positively selected for CCR7, with terminally differentiated effector memory CD45RA+ cells excluded. Adults of Caucasian background living in Nashville, Tennessee made up all donors. The receptor was derived from a man aged 25-40 years in good health. The specimen sequenced was naive CD8+ T cells sorted from blood.

CDR3 sequence: CSVEDPNFRKGAGTYGYTF. The CDR3 DNA follows: TGCAGCGTTGAAGATCCCAACTTCCGAAAGGGGGCGGGTACCTATGGCTACACCTTC. The rearrangement links TRBV29-1 to TRBJ1-2; TRBD1 matches at 7 bases. V gave up 0 bases and J gave up 4 bases; unmatched junction bases: 20. This CDR3 has 19 amino acids. CDR1 SQVTM and CDR2 ANQGSEA come from the germline V gene.